What follows are 2 T cell receptor beta chains derived from one specimen sequenced in a study of blood T cell repertoires in COVID-19. Assay used: immunoSEQ multiplex PCR; TCRdb lists only in-frame clones, some missing. The sample contains roughly 200,000 clones, 80% to 90% of which appear only once. Sequencing was carried out using PBMCs or T cells enriched from blood (not recorded which). The source of these receptors is a woman in her thirties or forties with acute COVID-19.

The chain has TRBV18 and TRBJ2-7; 10 positions agree with TRBD2. Trimming at V came to 2 bases and at J to 3 bases, leaving 1 base not matched to a gene. The CDR3 runs 14 residues. CDR1 and CDR2 (germline): KGHSH, LQKENI. This CDR3 is CASSPTSGNYEQYF. In nucleotides, the CDR3 is TGTGCCAGCTCACCAACTAGCGGGAACTACGAGCAGTACTTC.

The rearrangement uses TRBV10-3 and TRBJ2-7, with 9 nucleotides matching TRBD1. The CDR3 sequence is 14 residues long. CDR1 is ENHRY and CDR2 is SYGVKD in the germline V gene. Trimming cost V 6 bases and J 0 bases; bases outside gene matches: 3. The CDR3 DNA sequence: TGTGCCATCAGCGGGACAGGGAGCTCCTACGAGCAGTACTTC. Translated: CAISGTGSSYEQYF.